The present T cell receptor beta chain was sequenced within a study of cytomegalovirus exposure and HLA in healthy donors. Germline V gives CDR1 SGHRS, CDR2 YFSETQ. The CDR3 spans 19 residues. V was clipped by 0 bases and J by 1 base, with 19 bases between them. Libraries were prepared by immunoSEQ multiplex PCR; TCRdb keeps only in-frame clonotypes and omits some of them. The sample lists 160,000 or so clones, around 90% occurring once. The TCR was taken from a young man in good health and CMV-seronegative. Source material: PBMCs. The chain uses TRBV5-1 and TRBJ2-2; D is perhaps TRBD1 (6 bases). CDR3 coding DNA: TGCGCCAGCAGCTTGGATTTCTTCACCTTGGACAGGAACACCGGGGAGCTGTTTTTT. Translated: CASSLDFFTLDRNTGELFF.